This T cell receptor (beta chain) is from a study of cytomegalovirus exposure and HLA in healthy donors (dated by TCRdb to 2016 to 2017). For the wider study: An earlier analysis of approximately 640 of the donors reported 250 to 350 Gb of sequence data and around 120 million unique TCR beta sequences from roughly 200 million T cells. Roughly 300 gigabases of sequencing data and around 85 million unique TCR sequences made up an early release that covered 500 to 700 HLA-typed donors. Of the roughly 410 genotyped donors, 80% to 90% were placed in the genetic ancestry cluster associated with self-reported Caucasian donors. The study was designed to test whether signatures of past pathogen exposure could be identified by cataloging public T cell receptors. The T cell repertoires of 666 subjects were profiled by immunosequencing and related to cytomegalovirus serostatus. Besides the first cohort of about 730 subjects, a separate validation cohort made up of over 100 different subjects was used. The study combined high-throughput TCR immunosequencing, statistical association of individual TCRs with disease status, and machine learning to predict cytomegalovirus infection status. A later analysis re-analyzed previously published TCR beta repertoires from 660 or so donors and added high-resolution HLA genotyping to study TCR occurrence patterns. In the later analysis, no new phenotypic data were used to find candidate immune exposures; instead, reliance was placed on TCR beta sequences and their occurrence across donors. In an earlier analysis of several hundred of the donors, high-throughput TCR beta sequencing was used to judge whether each TCR beta V gene segment behaved as functional or pseudogenic. Donor age, sex, ethnicity and CMV serostatus were compiled alongside the repertoire data. Genome-wide SNP genotypes for about 55% of the roughly 670 donors were used in a later genetic analysis, which treated that subset as a discovery cohort. Every repertoire in the discovery cohort had been generated on one and the same sequencing platform. HLA typing covered class I and class II loci at four-digit resolution. The number of typed donors differed by locus: about 620-640 for A, B, C, DRB1 and DQB1; some 500 for DQA1; some 610 for DPA1; and around 470 for DPB1. Four or five DR-DQ haplotypes were handled as single units for association and clustering because linkage in the cohort was strong. On average, 235,054 unique TCR beta nucleotide sequences were sequenced per donor among a few hundred genotyped donors of the cohort, with around 19% of those sequences being non-productive.

Receptor libraries were prepared by the immunoSEQ multiplex PCR assay. The multiplex PCR relied on a mix of 60 forward primers for TCR Vbeta segments and 13 reverse primers for TCR Jbeta segments. Amplification of the CDR3 region of rearranged TCR beta genes was performed with a multiplex PCR assay on genomic DNA. Amplified TCR beta libraries were sequenced as 87-base-pair reads on the Illumina HiSeq System. Per the authors' processing: Across the roughly 600 repertoires, a later analysis counted roughly 77 million unique TCR beta chains, about 10 million of which were shared by at least two donors. Raw reads were error-corrected and collapsed into unique sequences with a nearest-neighbor algorithm that merged closely related sequences to remove PCR and sequencing errors. V, D and J gene segments were assigned by aligning CDR3 sequences to IMGT reference sequences. For a sequence to be retained, at least a six-nucleotide match to both a V gene segment and a J gene segment was required. A rearrangement was called productive if the CDR3 had no stop codons and remained in frame with V and J, and every other rearrangement was called non-productive. Following IMGT convention, CDR3 was defined as the stretch from the second conserved V-encoded cysteine to the conserved J-encoded phenylalanine. The earlier analysis of more than 450 of the donors excluded sequences that lacked an unambiguous match to a single V gene segment. An earlier analysis of a few hundred of the donors called V segments functional above 56.7% productive rearrangements and segregating when the between-donor standard deviation exceeded 5%. A statistical classification framework was built to diagnose cytomegalovirus status from the catalog of TCR beta chain sequences. A later analysis assigned V and J genes by comparing TCR nucleotide sequences with IMGT/GENE-DB human TR gene sequences. In a later analysis, CDR3 sequences and most-parsimonious VDJ recombination scenarios were assigned using the TCRdist pipeline. In a later analysis, each TCR beta chain was defined by its CDR3 amino acid sequence together with its V-gene family, and reads lacking a unique V-gene family were excluded. In a later analysis, several hundred highly shared, low-generation-probability nucleotide sequences were removed to address suspected cross-contamination and a sequencing artifact. For each public chain, a later analysis derived a clonal expansion index from normalized ranks of inferred template counts within each repertoire. In a later analysis, generation probabilities were computed using a VDJ recombination model fitted to out-of-frame rearrangements, and the results were checked against IGoR. Hypergeometric tests were used in a later analysis to score TCR-TCR, TCR-HLA and TCR-CMV co-occurrence, with a repertoire-size bias correction applied to the TCR pairs. In a later analysis, false discovery rates were estimated by permuting HLA or CMV assignments 20 times. In a later analysis, co-occurring TCRs were grouped using DBSCAN, and TCRdist sequence similarity was added for clustering within HLA-allele-positive subsets. Co-occurrence clustering excluded repertoires with fewer than 30,000 or more than 120,000 public chains, plus five with anomalous nucleotide sharing. In its TCRdb copy, this immuneACCESS table keeps in-frame sequences only and misses some clones. Where compared with another copy, unresolved V genes explain less than half of these, and the others have no known cause. V, J and clone size derive from that table, while D and trimming were established from the DNA sequence. In all, the sample holds approximately 190,000 clones, and roughly 80% of those were seen once. Of the sample, over 5.5% is held by the ten largest clones.

The cohort consisted of hundreds of healthy bone marrow donors. At the time of sampling, every cohort member was nominally healthy, though immune exposures that went unrecorded were likely present. The donor was CMV seropositive and belonged to the group of 270 or so seropositive cohort members. A peripheral blood sample was collected from each donor, and TCR beta sequencing was performed on peripheral blood mononuclear cells. Genomic DNA was extracted from the blood cell samples with the Qiagen DNeasy Blood Extraction Kit. Points the paper makes about the study in general: A later analysis found that most CMV-associated TCR beta chains appeared HLA-restricted, with HLA associations seemingly driven largely by CMV exposure. Roughly uniform sequencing depth across donors was assumed in presence/absence analyses, although this assumption may not hold. In a later analysis, TCR association rates were found to vary across HLA loci, with the most associated TCRs seen for DRB1 alleles and the fewest for HLA-C alleles. Only TCR beta chains were sequenced in this cohort, and the absence of alpha or paired-chain data limited detectable features. An earlier analysis of approximately 540 of the donors showed that most TCR beta V segments appeared in productive rearrangements either about 90% or about 30% of the time, which broadly matched IMGT annotations. A later analysis associated about 17,000 TCR beta sequences with specific HLA alleles at a false discovery rate of 0.05. A further reported finding was that TCR beta sequences accurately predicted the HLA-A and HLA-B alleles for most subjects in the first cohort. Compared with equally common non-associated chains, HLA-associated TCR beta chains in a later analysis were more clonally expanded and had lower generation probabilities. According to the authors, the approach could potentially be generalized to other disease states and immunological phenotypes. The earlier analysis of about 600 of the donors excluded fewer than 20 rarely observed V segments, including chromosome 9 orphons, because counts were too low. A later genetic analysis reported fewer N-insertions in productive TCRs among donors in an Asian-associated ancestry cluster than the roughly 650-donor mean. The only immune exposure information available for the cohort was CMV serostatus. The classifier was reported to diagnose cytomegalovirus status with high specificity and sensitivity in both the original cohort and the validation cohort. Most TCR sequences were observed very rarely across donors, whereas some public TCRs were present in many individuals. Correlated functional status among segregating V segments might be attributable to linkage disequilibrium, but an unknown experimental factor could not be ruled out. The sequencing pipeline was judged likely to have produced a cluster of highly shared sequence variants as a technical artifact. Several of the top co-occurrence clusters appeared to be linked to parvovirus B19, influenza, CMV and Epstein-Barr virus, according to a later analysis. Because the 87-base-pair reads could not distinguish some IMGT-functional V segments, including TRBV6-2 and TRBV6-3, those segments were excluded. An association between a missense DCLRE1C variant and V-gene and J-gene trimming of TCR beta chains was found in a later genetic analysis and replicated in an independent cohort. Assigning TCR associations to individual alleles was difficult when HLA alleles, especially DR and DQ, strongly co-occurred. The study listed approximately 160 TCR beta chains as associated with cytomegalovirus. Three of the identified cytomegalovirus-associated TCR beta chains were confirmed in vitro to be specific for cytomegalovirus antigens. Because HLA typing was missing for some donors at each locus, association tests included only the typed subset.

About this clone itself: Its antigen is unknown. Base qualities are not provided; no much larger clone lies one nucleotide away.

The CDR3 numbers 15 residues from cysteine through phenylalanine. Solely the CDR3 DNA is kept, with 45 bases framed from the first base. The germline V gene (reference sequence) sets CDR1 to GTSNPN and CDR2 to SVGIG. After removal of 4 bases from V and 4 bases from J, the junction retains 10 bases not matched to a gene. This TCR was recovered from a man in his forties in good health and CMV-seropositive. The chain couples TRBV30 to TRBJ1-1, with 9 central nucleotides matching TRBD1. The sequencing sample was made of PBMCs. In nucleotides, the sequence is TGTGCCTGGAAGAGGGACAGGGCTTCTCTCACTGAAGCTTTCTTT. Its protein is CAWKRDRASLTEAFF.